The 17 T cell receptor beta chains given below trace back to one sample, sequenced in a study of blood T cell repertoires in COVID-19. TCRdb's copy holds only in-frame clones and misses some; the assay was immunoSEQ multiplex PCR. The table lists about 430,000 clones, approximately 91% of them singletons. The sample was PBMCs or T cells enriched from blood (not recorded which). The receptors shown here come from a woman under 30 who had been exposed to COVID-19.

The chain links TRBV9 to TRBJ1-3; TRBD1 agrees at 9 bases. The V gene end was trimmed by 3 bases and the J gene end by 4 bases; junction bases not matched to a gene: 8. CDR3 length: 16 residues. The V gene's germline CDR1 is SGDLS and CDR2 YYNGEE. CDR3 sequence reads: CASSEPTGGGGNTIYF. The CDR3 DNA follows: TGTGCCAGCAGCGAACCAACAGGGGGCGGAGGAAACACCATATATTTT.

The rearrangement uses TRBV7-2 and TRBJ2-7, with D possibly TRBD1 on 7 matching bases. V lost 4 bases and J 0 bases, leaving 10 bases between the germline ends. The CDR3 has 14 residues. CDR1 is SGHTA, CDR2 FQGNSA, per germline. DNA for the CDR3: TGTGCCAGCAGCTGGGGGGACAGCTCCTACGAGCAGTACTTC. Its translation is CASSWGDSSYEQYF.

V is TRBV7-9 and J is TRBJ1-6, with TRBD1 identical over 7 bases. The J segment lost 8 bases and the V segment lost 5 bases, leaving 9 bases of the junction unmatched. This CDR3 contains 15 residues. CDR1 is SEHNR and CDR2 is FQNEAQ in the germline V gene (reference sequence). The CDR3 DNA reads as TGTGCCAGCAGCCCCACAGGGGAGGTGTATTCACCCCTCCACTTT. Amino acid sequence: CASSPTGEVYSPLHF.

V and J are TRBV27 and TRBJ2-7, with D tentatively TRBD2 (6 bases). From germline, CDR1 is MNHEY and CDR2 SMNVEV (reference sequence). This CDR3 is 14 amino acids long. Trimming left V 5 bases short and J 0 bases short, with 11 bases between. The CDR3 sequence is CASSPQTSSYEQYF. For the CDR3, the DNA is TGTGCCAGCAGTCCCCAGACTAGCTCCTACGAGCAGTACTTC.

This clone was counted a few times. The rearrangement joins TRBV4-2 to TRBJ2-7; D possibly corresponds to TRBD2 (6 bases). In germline, CDR1 is LGHNA, CDR2 YNFKEQ. Trimming left V 4 bases short and J 11 bases short, with 24 bases between. The CDR3 spans 15 residues. The DNA of the CDR3 is TGTGCCAGCAGCCGAGAAGGAAGAGGACTTGGCGGGGAGTACTTC. As protein: CASSREGRGLGGEYF.

This rearrangement joins TRBV5-6 to TRBJ1-6, with a possible D match to TRBD1 (6 bases). Trimming took off 6 bases at V and 7 bases at J, with 17 bases between the two ends. The CDR3 has 15 residues. Germline CDR1 and CDR2: SGHDT and YYEEEE. Here the CDR3 reads CASNTGKPANSPLHF. Written as DNA, the CDR3 is TGTGCCAGCAACACAGGGAAACCCGCAAATTCACCCCTCCACTTT.

The chain has TRBV7-9 and TRBJ1-4, with TRBD1 matching 9 bases. The CDR3 is 16 amino acids. V trimming: 6 bases; J trimming: 7 bases; junction bases outside the gene matches: 12. The germline V gene has CDR1 SEHNR and CDR2 FQNEAQ (reference sequence). CDR3 residues: CASSHKSDRGGEKLFF. The DNA of the CDR3 is TGTGCCAGCAGTCACAAATCCGACAGGGGGGGTGAAAAACTGTTTTTT.

This chain links TRBV19 with TRBJ2-6; no firm D call. The germline V gene encodes CDR1 LNHDA and CDR2 SQIVND (reference sequence). Trimming pared 3 bases from V and 3 bases from J, leaving 12 bases between. The CDR3 has 16 residues. The CDR3 is CASSIREVIGANVLTF. For the CDR3, the DNA is TGTGCCAGTAGTATTCGTGAGGTGATTGGGGCCAACGTCCTGACTTTC.

J is TRBJ1-5 and V is TRBV28; the D gene is possibly TRBD1 (6 bases). From germline, CDR1 is MDHEN and CDR2 SYDVKM. Trimming removed 8 bases at V and 3 bases at J, with 17 bases between. The CDR3 covers 15 residues. CDR3 DNA: TGTGCCAGCTCCACCCCCAACAGGGTCAATCAGCCCCAGCATTTT. This codes for CASSTPNRVNQPQHF. Filled out from reference TRBV28 and TRBJ1-5, the complete variable domain reads DVKVTQSSRYLVKRTGEKVFLECVQDMDHENMFWYRQDPGLGLRLIYFSYDVKMKEKGDIPEGYSVSREKKERFSLILESASTNQTSMYLCASSTPNRVNQPQHFGDGTRLSIL.

This clone appeared a single time. The chain carries TRBV24-1 and TRBJ2-1; TRBD1 matches at 9 bases. The CDR3 totals 19 residues. V lost 0 bases to trimming and J lost 6 bases; unmatched junction nucleotides: 14. Germline CDR1 KGHDR, CDR2 SFDVKD. The CDR3 spells CATSDLGSSGTGLINEQFF. The CDR3 coding sequence is TGTGCCACCAGTGATTTGGGGTCATCCGGGACAGGGCTAATCAATGAGCAGTTCTTC.

This clone was counted once. The V gene is TRBV5-1, the J gene TRBJ1-1, with TRBD1 identical over 9 bases. There are 14 residues in the CDR3. V was clipped by 4 bases and J by 3 bases; unmatched bases: 4. Germline V lookup: CDR1 SGHRS, CDR2 YFSETQ. Here the CDR3 reads CASSSTGGHTEAFF. The CDR3 DNA is TGCGCCAGCAGCAGTACAGGGGGCCACACTGAAGCTTTCTTT.

V usage is TRBV7-6 and J usage is TRBJ2-7; 13 bases align to TRBD2. The CDR3 totals 17 residues. Germline lookup yields CDR1 SGHVS and CDR2 FNYEAQ. Trimming at V came to 2 bases and at J to 3 bases, leaving 7 bases not matched to a gene. CDR3 coding DNA: TGTGCCAGCAGCTTATTACTAGCGGGAGGGTCGGGCTACGAGCAGTACTTC. Translated, it gives CASSLLLAGGSGYEQYF.

The genes are TRBV18 and TRBJ1-3; TRBD1 matches at 10 bases. Per germline, CDR1 KGHSH and CDR2 LQKENI. The ends lost 6 bases at V and 4 bases at J; junction bases unmatched: 9. The CDR3 runs 16 residues. The CDR3 region is CASSPLDRGNGNTIYF. The CDR3 coding sequence is TGTGCCAGCTCCCCGCTGGACAGGGGGAACGGAAACACCATATATTTT.

The chain couples TRBV18 to TRBJ1-4; D uncertain. There are 15 residues in the CDR3. V lost 3 bases to trimming and J lost 0 bases, with 8 bases between them. The germline gives CDR1 KGHSH, CDR2 LQKENI. In DNA, the CDR3 is TGTGCCAGCTCACCCGCCGCAGCAACTAATGAAAAACTGTTTTTT. It yields the protein CASSPAAATNEKLFF.

The chain joins TRBV9 to TRBJ2-3; 8 bases agree with TRBD2. This CDR3 is built from 18 residues. V shed 4 bases and J 0 bases; nucleotides not matched to a gene: 13. Germline assignment: CDR1 SGDLS and CDR2 YYNGEE. The CDR3 sequence is CASSLRPLAGFSTDTQYF. The CDR3 coding sequence is TGTGCCAGCAGCCTCCGACCCCTAGCGGGTTTTAGCACAGATACGCAGTATTTT. Together with reference TRBV9 and TRBJ2-3, the CDR3 gives the full variable domain: DSGVTQTPKHLITATGQRVTLRCSPRSGDLSVYWYQQSLDQGLQFLIQYYNGEERAKGNILERFSAQQFPDLHSELNLSSLELGDSALYFCASSLRPLAGFSTDTQYFGPGTRLTVL.

The V gene is TRBV10-3, the J gene TRBJ2-7; the match to TRBD2 covers 7 bases. The CDR3 consists of 11 residues. V was clipped by 8 bases and J by 2 bases; unmatched bases: 0. From germline, CDR1 is ENHRY and CDR2 SYGVKD. Written as DNA, the CDR3 is TGTGCCATCGGGGGGGCCTACGAGCAGTACTTC. It specifies CAIGGAYEQYF.

The chain has TRBV10-2 and TRBJ1-1; 7 bases align to TRBD1. Germline-derived CDR1 and CDR2 are WSHSY and SAAADI. V was clipped by 5 bases and J by 7 bases; unmatched bases: 1. CDR3 length: 11 residues. CDR3 amino acids: CASSWDSEAFF. The CDR3 DNA reads TGCGCCAGCAGTTGGGACAGTGAAGCTTTCTTT.